These T cell receptor beta chains were read from a single sample in a study of control samples from healthy donors and cancer patients. Generated by immunoSEQ multiplex PCR, the TCRdb table keeps only in-frame clones and is missing some. The table has some 51,000 clones, 90% to 97% seen once; the top ten hold around 1%. Sequenced sample: blood. The receptors stem from a woman aged 18-29 years in good health. CDR3s include the opening cysteine and the closing phenylalanine or tryptophan. Each record gives: J gene, V gene, D gene, clone size, CDR3 DNA, CDR3 protein. A D gene is named only where the DNA matches it firmly. A row's size may be missing; if present it is once, few, many or a size class.

J: TRBJ2-1; V: TRBV28; D: NA; size: NA; DNA: TGTGCCAGCAGTTTACTTCTCCACGAGCAGTTCTTC; CDR3: CASSLLLHEQFF
J: TRBJ1-6; V: TRBV19; D: NA; size: NA; DNA: TGTGCCAGTGAGGACGGGCGGAATTCACCCCTCCACTTT; CDR3: CASEDGRNSPLHF
J: TRBJ1-1; V: TRBV28; D: NA; size: NA; DNA: TGTGCCAGCAGTTTATTGGGGGGCACTGAAGCTTTCTTT; CDR3: CASSLLGGTEAFF
J: TRBJ1-5; V: TRBV6-2/TRBV6-3; D: TRBD1; size: once; DNA: TGTGCCAGCAGCCAGGGGGGTGGACAGCATTTT; CDR3: CASSQGGGQHF
J: TRBJ1-2; V: TRBV6-2/TRBV6-3; D: NA; size: NA; DNA: TGTGCCAGCAGTGACCCTGGACAGAGCATTCGTGGCTACACCTTC; CDR3: CASSDPGQSIRGYTF
J: TRBJ1-2; V: TRBV30; D: NA; size: NA; DNA: TGTGCCTGGGGACCCGGGAGTGGCTATGGCTACACCTTC; CDR3: CAWGPGSGYGYTF
J: TRBJ1-2; V: TRBV19; D: TRBD1; size: NA; DNA: TGTGCCAGTAGGAGTGGGGCAGGGGGCTCGGGCGGCTACACCTTC; CDR3: CASRSGAGGSGGYTF
J: TRBJ2-2; V: TRBV14; D: NA; size: NA; DNA: TGTGCCAGCAGCCAAGATTTTGCCGGGGAGCTGTTTTTT; CDR3: CASSQDFAGELFF
J: TRBJ1-5; V: TRBV18; D: TRBD1; size: NA; DNA: TGTGCCAGCTCACCGGCTACAGGGGTATTACAGCCCCAGCATTTT; CDR3: CASSPATGVLQPQHF
J: TRBJ1-5; V: TRBV4-3; D: NA; size: NA; DNA: TGCGCCAGCAGCCAAGTTTCTAGAGGGAGGGTTGGCAATCAGCCCCAGCATTTT; CDR3: CASSQVSRGRVGNQPQHF
J: TRBJ2-2; V: TRBV6-5; D: NA; size: NA; DNA: TGTGCCAGCAGTCCAGGGACCTACACCGGGGAGCTGTTTTTT; CDR3: CASSPGTYTGELFF
J: TRBJ2-3; V: TRBV3-1/TRBV3-2; D: TRBD2; size: NA; DNA: TGTGCCAGCAGGGGAGCTAGCGGTAACACAGATACGCAGTATTTT; CDR3: CASRGASGNTDTQYF
J: TRBJ2-2; V: TRBV7-8; D: NA; size: once; DNA: TGTGCCAGCAGCTTTGGGCAGTACACCGGGGAGCTGTTTTTT; CDR3: CASSFGQYTGELFF
J: TRBJ2-3; V: TRBV4-1; D: NA; size: once; DNA: TGCGCCAGCAGCCAGAACACAGATACGCAGTATTTT; CDR3: CASSQNTDTQYF
J: TRBJ1-5; V: TRBV2; D: NA; size: NA; DNA: TGTGCCAGCATGAACCAGGGTGCGAGGAATCAGCCCCAGCATTTT; CDR3: CASMNQGARNQPQHF
J: TRBJ1-2; V: TRBV19; D: NA; size: NA; DNA: TGTGCAGTGGGGGGGAGTAAGGGCTATGGCTACACCTTC; CDR3: CAVGGSKGYGYTF
J: TRBJ1-5; V: TRBV10-3; D: NA; size: NA; DNA: TGTGCCATCAGCACGGAGAAAAATCAGCCCCAGCATTTT; CDR3: CAISTEKNQPQHF
J: TRBJ1-2; V: TRBV4-1; D: NA; size: NA; DNA: TGCGCCAGCAGCTCCCGAGACAGTTTACTCTATGGCTACACCTTC; CDR3: CASSSRDSLLYGYTF
J: TRBJ2-4; V: TRBV5-1; D: TRBD1; size: NA; DNA: TGCGCCAGCAGCCCGCCCGACAGGGGGCGAGGAAACATTCAGTACTTC; CDR3: CASSPPDRGRGNIQYF
J: TRBJ1-2; V: TRBV15; D: NA; size: NA; DNA: TGTGCCACCAGCGGACAGTCCCTTTCTAACTATGGCTACACCTTC; CDR3: CATSGQSLSNYGYTF
J: TRBJ1-1; V: TRBV7-9; D: NA; size: NA; DNA: TGTGCCAGCAGGGCCCCCCTCGCTACCTCTGAAGCTTTCTTT; CDR3: CASRAPLATSEAFF
J: TRBJ1-6; V: TRBV7-8; D: TRBD1; size: NA; DNA: TGTGCCAGCAGTCTCCGGGACAGGGGGGAATCACCCCTCCACTTT; CDR3: CASSLRDRGESPLHF
J: TRBJ2-5; V: TRBV30; D: TRBD2; size: NA; DNA: TGTGCCTGGAGTCCGCGGGACTACCTGACAGAGACCCAGTACTTC; CDR3: CAWSPRDYLTETQYF
J: TRBJ1-5; V: TRBV2; D: TRBD1; size: NA; DNA: TGTGCCAGCAGTGAACGGGACAGGGCAATAAATCAGCCCCAGCATTTT; CDR3: CASSERDRAINQPQHF
J: TRBJ1-4; V: TRBV5-4; D: TRBD1; size: NA; DNA: TGTGCCAGCAGCTTTCAGGGGGCAAGGGAAAAACTGTTTTTT; CDR3: CASSFQGAREKLFF
J: TRBJ1-2; V: TRBV20-1; D: NA; size: NA; DNA: TGCAGTGCTAGTGGGGGGCAGGGCTATGGCTACACCTTC; CDR3: CSASGGQGYGYTF